The clone carrying this T cell receptor beta chain showed up many times. MiXCR was run by TCRdb on the reads, yielding one entry per CDR3 protein. The table has 250,000 or so distinct CDR3 sequences, approximately 15% seen once. Between the trimmed V and J ends, which lost 0 bases and 2 bases, there was a span of 11 bases. CDR3 length: 15 residues. Germline V gene lookup returns CDR1 MNHEY and CDR2 SVGEGT. This sample was taken from a study of T cell repertoires in cytomegalovirus infection. This chain connects TRBV6-2 or TRBV6-3 to TRBJ2-7, with D perhaps TRBD1 (5 bases). What was sequenced was CD8+ T cells from PBMCs. This receptor was taken from a human donor in good health (CMV status not recorded). Some clones in this sample may be carry-over from other donors' samples. The CDR3 loop is CASSYSPTEPYEQYF. In DNA, the CDR3 is TGTGCCAGCAGTTACTCGCCGACAGAACCCTACGAGCAGTACTTC.